This T cell receptor (beta chain) was profiled in a study of cytomegalovirus exposure and HLA in healthy donors. Study-level results: Some TCR beta chains (roughly 160 of them) were listed as cytomegalovirus-associated. About 87% or about 30% of the time was how often most TCR beta V segments were productive, according to an earlier analysis. HLA alleles were associated with 18,000 or so TCR beta sequences in a later analysis at 0.05 false discovery rate.

The primer mix had 60 Vbeta and 13 Jbeta primers. Data came from immunoSEQ multiplex PCR; TCRdb stores just in-frame clones and leaves some out. The sample records about 80,000 clones, 80% being singletons. Trimming shortened V by 5 bases and J by 4 bases, and 12 bases separated the two germline ends. Germline V gene lookup returns CDR1 GTSNPN and CDR2 SVGIG (reference sequence). The CDR3 is 13 amino acids. On this clone itself: The antigen remains unidentified.

The chain carries TRBV30 and TRBJ1-5, with D perhaps matching TRBD1 (5 bases). The sample was PBMCs. The sequence derives from a woman between 50 and 59 years old in good health and CMV-seropositive. The CDR3, as DNA: TGTGCCTGGGGCGACAGAAGAAATCAGCCCCAGCATTTT. As protein: CAWGDRRNQPQHF.